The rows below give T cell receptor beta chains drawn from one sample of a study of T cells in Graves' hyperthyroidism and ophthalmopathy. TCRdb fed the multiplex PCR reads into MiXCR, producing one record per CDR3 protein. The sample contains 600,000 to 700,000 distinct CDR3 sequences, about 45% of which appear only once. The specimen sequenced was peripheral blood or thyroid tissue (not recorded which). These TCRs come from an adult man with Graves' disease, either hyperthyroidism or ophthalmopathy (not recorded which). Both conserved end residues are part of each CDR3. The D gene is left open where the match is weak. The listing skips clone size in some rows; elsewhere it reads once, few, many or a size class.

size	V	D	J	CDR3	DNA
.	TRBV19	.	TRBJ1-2	CASSSYLSGGYTF	TGTGCCAGTAGCAGTTACCTATCTGGTGGCTACACCTTC
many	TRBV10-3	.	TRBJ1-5	CAISESGVSGNQPQHF	TGTGCCATCAGTGAGTCAGGGGTTTCTGGCAATCAGCCCCAGCATTTT
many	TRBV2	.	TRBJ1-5	CASSEGDFSNQPQHF	TGTGCCAGCAGTGAGGGGGACTTTAGCAATCAGCCCCAGCATTTT
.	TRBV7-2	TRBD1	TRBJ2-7	CASSFRDREKSYEQYF	TGTGCCAGCAGCTTCCGGGACAGGGAGAAGAGCTACGAGCAGTACTTC
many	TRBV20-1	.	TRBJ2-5	CSARDQGETQYF	TGCAGTGCTAGAGATCAGGGAGAGACCCAGTACTTC
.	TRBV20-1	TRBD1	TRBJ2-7	CSARSQGGYEQYF	TGCAGTGCTAGGTCACAGGGGGGCTACGAGCAGTACTTC
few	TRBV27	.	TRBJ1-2	CASSYHRANYGYTF	TGTGCCAGCAGTTACCACAGAGCTAACTATGGCTACACCTTC
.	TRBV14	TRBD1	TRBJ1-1	CASSQDLAGGAFF	TGTGCCAGCAGCCAAGATTTGGCAGGGGGAGCTTTCTTT
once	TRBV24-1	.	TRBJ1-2	CASSLSLGAGGYTF	TGTGCCAGCAGTTTAAGTTTGGGGGCGGGCGGCTACACCTTC
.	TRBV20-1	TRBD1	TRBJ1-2	CSARDPGTGLGYTF	TGCAGTGCTAGAGATCCCGGGACAGGTCTTGGCTACACCTTC
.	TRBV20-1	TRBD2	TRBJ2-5	CSALAPGTSVGQYF	TGCAGTGCTCTAGCCCCCGGGACTAGTGTCGGACAGTACTTC
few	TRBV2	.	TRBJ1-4	CASSGDPRAWEKLFF	TGTGCCAGCAGTGGAGATCCTAGGGCCTGGGAAAAACTGTTTTTT
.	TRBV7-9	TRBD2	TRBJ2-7	CASSASTSGLSSYEQYF	TGTGCCAGCAGCGCCTCGACTAGCGGGCTTTCCTCCTACGAGCAGTACTTC
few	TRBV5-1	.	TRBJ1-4	CASSLKDIEEKLFF	TGCGCCAGCAGCTTGAAGGACATAGAGGAAAAACTGTTTTTT
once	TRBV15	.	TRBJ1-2	CATSRDPAYGYTF	TGTGCCACCAGCAGAGACCCGGCCTATGGCTACACCTTC
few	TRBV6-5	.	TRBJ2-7	CASSYGTVGSYEQYF	TGTGCCAGCAGTTATGGGACGGTGGGGTCCTACGAGCAGTACTTC
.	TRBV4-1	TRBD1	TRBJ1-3	CASSQEETGGMGNTIYF	TGTGCCAGCAGCCAAGAAGAGACAGGGGGAATGGGAAACACCATATATTTT
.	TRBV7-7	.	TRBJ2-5	CASSRGRETQYF	TGTGCTAGCAGCCGGGGCAGGGAGACCCAGTACTTC
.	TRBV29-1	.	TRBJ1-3	CSVVGGSTIYF	TGCAGCGTTGTAGGGGGAAGCACCATATATTTT
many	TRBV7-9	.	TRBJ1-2	CASSRGKDYGYTF	TGTGCCAGCAGCCGGGGGAAGGACTATGGCTACACCTTC
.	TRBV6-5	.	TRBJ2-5	CAGRGSGETQYF	TGTGCCGGCAGGGGCTCGGGAGAGACCCAGTACTTC
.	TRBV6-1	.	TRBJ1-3	CASSVGLNTIYF	TGTGCCAGCAGTGTAGGCTTAAACACCATATATTTT
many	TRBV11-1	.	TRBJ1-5	CASSLPGTDRSQPQHF	TGTGCCAGCAGCTTACCTGGGACGGACCGTAGTCAGCCCCAGCATTTT
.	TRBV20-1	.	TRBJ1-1	CSARKRTSGRWVNTEAFF	TGCAGTGCGCGTAAGCGGACTAGCGGGAGGTGGGTGAACACTGAAGCTTTCTTT
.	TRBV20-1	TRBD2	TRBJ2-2	CSARDSTSGRAGELFF	TGCAGTGCTAGAGATAGTACTAGCGGGAGGGCCGGGGAGCTGTTTTTT
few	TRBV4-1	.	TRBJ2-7	CASSQDRGRVEQYF	TGCGCCAGCAGCCAAGATCGGGGAAGGGTGGAGCAGTACTTC